Listed here are 13 T cell receptor beta chains from one sample, sequenced in a study of cytomegalovirus exposure and HLA in healthy donors. Vbeta (60) and Jbeta (13) primers were used in the PCR. The protocol was immunoSEQ multiplex PCR, while the TCRdb copy is restricted to in-frame clones and leaves out a portion. Among 150,000 to 200,000 clones listed, under 85% were seen once. The sequenced sample consisted of PBMCs. The source of these receptors is a male donor in good health and CMV-seronegative.

The chain couples TRBV2 to TRBJ2-7, with D hard to call. Per the germline V gene, CDR1 is SNHLY and CDR2 is FYNNEI. The CDR3 loop spans 11 amino acids. V dropped 4 bases and J dropped 3 bases, with 4 bases sitting between them. The CDR3 sequence: CASSVDYEQYF. The CDR3 DNA sequence: TGTGCCAGCAGTGTAGACTACGAGCAGTACTTC.

V gene TRBV9 combines with J gene TRBJ1-2, with 7 bases lining up with TRBD1. Germline trimming cut 0 bases from V and 2 bases from J; bases unmatched to any gene: 4. The length of the CDR3 is 15 residues. Germline CDR1 and CDR2: SGDLS and YYNGEE. This chain's CDR3 is CASSVAGTANYGYTF. CDR3 DNA sequence: TGTGCCAGCAGCGTAGCAGGGACAGCCAACTATGGCTACACCTTC.

The chain recombines TRBV5-5 with TRBJ1-2, with D perhaps matching TRBD1 (6 bases). CDR3 size: 15 residues. V was pared by 1 base and J by 8 bases, with 18 bases between. Germline CDR1 SGHKS, CDR2 YYEKEE (reference sequence). CDR3 coding DNA: TGTGCCAGCAGCTTGTTGTGGGACATCGGCAGAGGCTACACCTTC. The encoded protein is CASSLLWDIGRGYTF.

The chain is built from TRBV12-5 and TRBJ1-5, with D unresolved. V lost 7 bases and J lost 1, with 8 bases in between. This CDR3 is built from 13 residues. Germline CDR1 is LGHNT and CDR2 is FRNRAP. CDR3 sequence: CASATESNQPQHF. The CDR3 coding sequence is TGTGCTAGTGCTACCGAAAGCAATCAGCCCCAGCATTTT.

This chain uses TRBV28 with TRBJ1-5; tentative D call: TRBD1 (5 bases). From germline, CDR1 is MDHEN and CDR2 SYDVKM. Deletions cut 7 bases from V and 5 bases from J, with 9 bases between. The CDR3 extends over 12 amino acids. The CDR3 reads CASTRGDQPQHF. The CDR3 DNA reads TGTGCCAGCACCCGGGGGGATCAGCCCCAGCATTTT.

The chain employs TRBV28 and TRBJ1-5; possibly TRBD1 for D (5 bases). Trimming left V 3 bases short and J 6 bases short, with 12 bases between. Germline V gives CDR1 MDHEN, CDR2 SYDVKM. The length of the CDR3 is 14 residues. The CDR3: CASSFVRGGQPQHF. The CDR3 bases are TGTGCCAGCAGTTTTGTTCGGGGGGGTCAGCCCCAGCATTTT.

This clone was recorded a few times. The chain carries TRBV7-8 and TRBJ2-7, with TRBD2 matching 14 bases. V lost 2 bases to trimming and J lost 7 bases; unmatched junction nucleotides: 10. The length of the CDR3 is 17 residues. Per the germline V gene, CDR1 is SGHVS and CDR2 is FQNEAQ. This CDR3 reads CASSLKRPGLAGDEQYF. CDR3 sequence (DNA): TGTGCCAGCAGCTTAAAACGTCCGGGACTAGCGGGAGATGAGCAGTACTTC.

V is TRBV6-5 and J is TRBJ2-1; D is unclear. CDR1 and CDR2 from the germline V gene are MNHEY and SVGAGI. CDR3 length: 15 residues. The ends were cut back, 2 bases at V and 6 bases at J, with 14 bases in the middle. CDR3 region: CASSYRGIAGNEQFF. CDR3 in DNA: TGTGCCAGCAGTTACCGAGGAATCGCCGGCAATGAGCAGTTCTTC.

The J gene is TRBJ2-7, the V gene TRBV6-5; D might be TRBD1 (5 bases). The V end lost 0 bases, the J end lost 7 bases, and 13 bases lay between the germline ends. This CDR3 is 14 amino acids long. Looked up from germline, CDR1 is MNHEY and CDR2 is SVGAGI. The CDR3 here is CASSYSTVPEEQYF. The CDR3 DNA is TGTGCCAGCAGTTACTCGACAGTACCAGAGGAGCAGTACTTC.

This clone was recorded a few times. CDR3: CAWIRAANTIYF. In DNA form, the CDR3 reads TGTGCCTGGATCAGGGCAGCAAACACCATATATTTT. The chain combines TRBV30 with TRBJ1-3; D may be TRBD1 (5 bases). Germline values: CDR1 GTSNPN, CDR2 SVGIG (reference sequence). V lost 4 bases to trimming and J lost 6 bases, with 10 bases between them. The CDR3 sequence is 12 residues long. The entire variable domain, with the rest obtained from reference TRBV30 and TRBJ1-3, is as follows: SQTIHQWPATLVQPVGSPLSLECTVEGTSNPNLYWYRQAAGRGLQLLFYSVGIGQISSEVPQNLSASRPQDRQFILSSKKLLLSDSGFYLCAWIRAANTIYFGEGSWLTVV.

The rearrangement joins TRBV7-9 to TRBJ2-1; 7 bases match TRBD2. The CDR3 has 14 residues. V shed 3 bases and J 4 bases; nucleotides not matched to a gene: 3. Germline V gene sequence: CDR1 SEHNR, CDR2 FQNEAQ (reference sequence). CDR3 amino acids: CASSLLADYNEQFF. Here the CDR3 DNA reads TGTGCCAGCAGCTTGCTAGCGGATTACAATGAGCAGTTCTTC.

This clone came up once. An end of the junction does not agree with germline; a read error may underlie this. In the same sample, other DNA sequences code for this CDR3. The rearrangement links TRBV30 to TRBJ1-5, with TRBD1 matching over 8 bases. CDR3 length: 13 residues. The V gene's germline CDR1 is GTSNPN and CDR2 SVGIG (reference sequence). Here the CDR3 reads CAWDTGGNQPQHF. The CDR3 DNA is TGCGCCTGGGATACAGGGGGTAATCAGCCCCAGCATTTT.

The chain uses TRBV5-8 and TRBJ1-5; D may be TRBD1 (6 bases). CDR1 SGHTS and CDR2 YDEGEE come from the germline V gene. The CDR3 contains 14 residues. V dropped 3 bases and J dropped 9 bases, with 16 bases sitting between them. The CDR3 coding sequence is TGTGCCAGCAGCTCCGACAGGAGGCTTGGGCCCCAGCATTTT. Protein sequence: CASSSDRRLGPQHF. The complete variable domain, with remaining parts taken from reference TRBV5-8 and TRBJ1-5, reads EAGVTQSPTHLIKTRGQQATLRCSPISGHTSVYWYQQALGLGLQFLLWYDEGEERNRGNFPPRFSGRQFPNYSSELNVNALELEDSALYLCASSSDRRLGPQHFGDGTRLSIL.